The 21 T cell receptor beta chains presented below share a single source sample, sequenced in a study of technical replicates of blood from several donors. The table came from immunoSEQ multiplex PCR; TCRdb's copy has only in-frame clones and leaves some out. The data hold approximately 70,000 clones, with roughly nine tenths observed a single time. Specimen: T cells isolated from PBMCs. The receptors come from a human donor in good health. Some clones in this sample may be carry-over from other donors' samples.

The chain couples TRBV4-2 to TRBJ2-3; 7 nucleotides agree with TRBD2. V lost 5 bases to trimming and J lost 5 bases; unmatched junction nucleotides: 13. The CDR3 spans 16 residues. Germline CDR1 reads LGHNA; CDR2 reads YNFKEQ. The CDR3 reads CASSEFRRDYVDTQYF. Written as DNA, the CDR3 is TGTGCCAGCAGCGAGTTCCGCCGGGACTACGTAGATACGCAGTATTTT.

The CDR3 DNA reads TGTGCCAGCAGCCCCATACCTACAGGGTATTCCTACAATGAGCAGTTCTTC. Amino acid sequence: CASSPIPTGYSYNEQFF. V is TRBV7-7 and J is TRBJ2-1; a possible D gene is TRBD1 (6 bases). Trimming took off 5 bases at V and 1 base at J, with 18 bases between the two ends. Germline V lookup: CDR1 SSHAT, CDR2 FNYEAQ (reference sequence). The CDR3 covers 17 residues. The complete variable domain, with remaining parts taken from reference TRBV7-7 and TRBJ2-1, reads GAGVSQSPRYKVTKRGQDVTLRCDPISSHATLYWYQQALGQGPEFLTYFNYEAQPDKSGLPSDRFSAERPEGSISTLTIQRTEQRDSAMYRCASSPIPTGYSYNEQFFGPGTRLTVL.

The J gene is TRBJ1-5, the V gene TRBV15; possible D gene TRBD1, 5 bases. V was pared by 0 bases and J by 5 bases, with 8 bases between. CDR1 is LNHNV, CDR2 YYDKDF, per germline (reference sequence). The CDR3 is made up of 14 amino acids. The CDR3 reads CATSREGGDQPQHF. The CDR3 DNA is TGTGCCACCAGCAGAGAAGGAGGGGATCAGCCCCAGCATTTT.

The rearrangement uses TRBV7-9 and TRBJ2-1; TRBD2 agrees at 8 bases. The CDR3 is 15 amino acids. V trimming: 4 bases; J trimming: 8 bases; junction bases outside the gene matches: 10. Germline V lookup: CDR1 SEHNR, CDR2 FQNEAQ (reference sequence). Written as DNA, the CDR3 is TGTGCCAGCAGCTATGGAGTGGGGACTAGGGATGAGCAGTTCTTC. Residues: CASSYGVGTRDEQFF.

The chain recombines TRBV11-2 with TRBJ2-3, with D tentatively TRBD1 (6 bases). Germline V lookup: CDR1 SGHAT, CDR2 FQNNGV. CDR3 length: 17 residues. V lost 1 base, J lost 2 bases, and 16 bases lay in between. CDR3 loop: CASSLATGTFDTDTQYF. The CDR3 DNA follows: TGTGCCAGCAGCTTAGCTACCGGGACATTCGACACAGATACGCAGTATTTT.

The V call is TRBV7-8, the J call TRBJ2-1; TRBD2 agrees at 7 bases. CDR1 SGHVS and CDR2 FQNEAQ come from the germline V gene. V lost 6 bases and J lost 10; bases outside the gene matches: 18. The CDR3 is 16 amino acids. The chain's CDR3 is CASRRLAEGRGSEQFF. Here the CDR3 DNA reads TGTGCCAGCAGAAGACTCGCCGAAGGGCGGGGGAGCGAGCAGTTCTTC.

This clone has a handful of counts. The final CDR3 position lacks the conserved phenylalanine or tryptophan, pointing to a likely read error. V usage is TRBV9 and J usage is TRBJ1-1; D is possibly TRBD1 (5 bases). Germline V gene data show CDR1 as SGDLS and CDR2 as YYNGEE. The CDR3 has 15 amino acids. The V end lost 0 bases, the J end lost 4 bases, and 13 bases lay between the germline ends. CDR3 in amino acids: CASSVEVQGGTEAFL. Here the CDR3 DNA reads TGTGCCAGCAGCGTAGAGGTCCAGGGTGGCACTGAAGCTTTCCTT.

The chain carries TRBV29-1 and TRBJ2-3; 9 nucleotides line up with TRBD2. Germline V gene data show CDR1 as SQVTM and CDR2 as ANQGSEA. With V trimmed by 7 bases and J by 4 bases, 9 bases remained unmatched. The CDR3 is 14 amino acids. The CDR3 DNA reads TGCAGCGCGGGCGGTGCTAGCGGGGCAGATACGCAGTATTTT. Translating gives CSAGGASGADTQYF.

The J gene is TRBJ2-3, the V gene TRBV19; 8 bases line up with TRBD1. The CDR3 consists of 14 residues. Germline V gene sequence: CDR1 LNHDA, CDR2 SQIVND (reference sequence). The junction had 4 bases not matched to a gene; V was cut back by 6 bases and J by 2 bases. CDR3 sequence reads: CASSDRGSTDTQYF. CDR3 DNA sequence: TGTGCCAGTAGCGACAGGGGATCCACAGATACGCAGTATTTT. Full variable domain (outside the CDR3, taken from reference TRBV19 and TRBJ2-3): DGGITQSPKYLFRKEGQNVTLSCEQNLNHDAMYWYRQDPGQGLRLIYYSQIVNDFQKGDIAEGYSVSREKKESFPLTVTSAQKNPTAFYLCASSDRGSTDTQYFGPGTRLTVL.

The chain employs TRBV4-2 and TRBJ2-5; no definite D call. Germline CDR1 LGHNA, CDR2 YNFKEQ. This CDR3 is built from 15 residues. Trimming shortened V by 0 bases and J by 2 bases, and 10 bases separated the two germline ends. As DNA, the CDR3 is TGTGCCAGCAGCCAAGATTTGGGCTTTCAAGAGACCCAGTACTTC. This encodes CASSQDLGFQETQYF.

CDR3 region: CASSLYIQGVAKNIQYF. CDR3 nucleotide sequence: TGCGCCAGCAGCTTGTACATACAGGGGGTAGCCAAAAACATTCAGTACTTC. The chain joins TRBV5-1 to TRBJ2-4; 8 bases are a match to TRBD1. The ends lost 1 base at V and 0 bases at J; junction bases unmatched: 6. The germline gives CDR1 SGHRS, CDR2 YFSETQ. The CDR3 is 17 residues long.

V is TRBV21-1 and J is TRBJ2-3; the D segment call TRBD2 is taken from the table without a DNA check. TRBV21-1 is a pseudogene. This CDR3 is 17 amino acids long. Here the CDR3 DNA reads TGTGCCAGCAGCGTAATTGCCGGGAGCCTAGACACAGATACGCAGTATTTT. Translation: CASSVIAGSLDTDTQYF.

V and J are TRBV29-1 and TRBJ2-3; 8 nucleotides line up with TRBD2. The CDR3 length is 14 residues. The germline V gene has CDR1 SQVTM and CDR2 ANQGSEA. The V gene end was trimmed by 5 bases and the J gene end by 3 bases; junction bases not matched to a gene: 7. The DNA of the CDR3 is TGCAGCGTTATCTCGGGGGGGCAAACAGATACGCAGTATTTT. Residues: CSVISGGQTDTQYF.

The chain has TRBV29-1 and TRBJ2-3; no definite D call. Germline lookup yields CDR1 SQVTM and CDR2 ANQGSEA. The ends were cut back, 3 bases at V and 2 bases at J, with 15 bases in the middle. The CDR3 is made up of 15 amino acids. The CDR3 bases are TGCAGCGTTGATAGCCTCCAACTATACACAGATACGCAGTATTTT. This codes for CSVDSLQLYTDTQYF.

This clone came up a few times. The V call is TRBV6-5, the J call TRBJ1-1, with D maybe TRBD1 (6 bases). The V gene's germline CDR1 is MNHEY and CDR2 SVGAGI. The CDR3 totals 13 residues. V was shortened by 5 bases and J by 4 bases, with 11 bases between the two germline ends. The DNA of the CDR3 is TGTGCCAGCAGTAAAGGGGGTTTCACTGAAGCTTTCTTT. It is translated as CASSKGGFTEAFF.

Of note for this clone: The sample holds other DNA sequences that translate to the same CDR3. The V gene is TRBV11-3, the J gene TRBJ1-1; a possible D gene is TRBD1 (6 bases). Trimming cost V 6 bases and J 0 bases, with 20 bases left between them. Per the germline V gene, CDR1 is SGHNT and CDR2 is YENEEA. The CDR3 sequence is 17 residues long. The CDR3 region is CASRGSQIGQLNTEAFF. The CDR3, as DNA: TGTGCCAGCAGGGGTTCCCAGATCGGACAGCTGAACACTGAAGCTTTCTTT.

The rearrangement uses TRBV28 and TRBJ2-2; 7 bases are shared with TRBD1. This CDR3 is 16 amino acids long. J was trimmed by 1 base and V by 5 bases; bases with no gene match: 7. Germline CDR1 MDHEN, CDR2 SYDVKM. In DNA form, the CDR3 reads TGTGCCAGCAGTCGACCAGGGGGAATGAACACCGGGGAGCTGTTTTTT. It translates to CASSRPGGMNTGELFF.

V gene TRBV6-5 combines with J gene TRBJ1-1; a weak D match, TRBD1 (6 bases). CDR1 is MNHEY, CDR2 SVGAGI, per germline. The length of the CDR3 is 14 residues. Between the trimmed V and J ends, which lost 0 bases and 2 bases, there was a span of 7 bases. Here the CDR3 reads CASSYSGANTEAFF. CDR3 nucleotide sequence: TGTGCCAGCAGTTACTCGGGGGCAAACACTGAAGCTTTCTTT.

DNA for the CDR3: TGTGCCAGCAGCAACGGACAGGCTCGGTACGAGCAGTACTTC. Residues: CASSNGQARYEQYF. V is TRBV7-6 and J is TRBJ2-7; 7 bases are a match to TRBD1. CDR3 length equals 14 residues. CDR1 SGHVS and CDR2 FNYEAQ come from the germline V gene. V trimming: 5 bases; J trimming: 4 bases; junction bases outside the gene matches: 8. Together with reference TRBV7-6 and TRBJ2-7, the CDR3 gives the full variable domain: GAGVSQSPRYKVTKRGQDVALRCDPISGHVSLYWYRQALGQGPEFLTYFNYEAQQDKSGLPNDRFSAERPEGSISTLTIQRTEQRDSAMYRCASSNGQARYEQYFGPGTRLTVT.

The chain uses TRBV6-5 and TRBJ2-7; possibly TRBD1 for D (6 bases). V lost 2 bases and J 3 bases, leaving 8 bases between the germline ends. From germline, CDR1 is MNHEY and CDR2 SVGAGI. This CDR3 is 13 amino acids long. For the CDR3, the DNA is TGTGCCAGCAGTTACGGGACAAACTACGAGCAGTACTTC. This codes for CASSYGTNYEQYF.

The CDR3 reads CASSPGGPLNNEQFF. Written as DNA, the CDR3 is TGTGCCAGCTCACCCGGGGGACCTCTTAACAATGAGCAGTTCTTC. The chain couples TRBV18 to TRBJ2-1, with D possibly TRBD2 on 6 matching bases. V was cut by 3 bases and J by 5 bases, with 14 bases left in between. The CDR3 is made up of 15 amino acids. Germline-derived CDR1 and CDR2 are KGHSH and LQKENI.